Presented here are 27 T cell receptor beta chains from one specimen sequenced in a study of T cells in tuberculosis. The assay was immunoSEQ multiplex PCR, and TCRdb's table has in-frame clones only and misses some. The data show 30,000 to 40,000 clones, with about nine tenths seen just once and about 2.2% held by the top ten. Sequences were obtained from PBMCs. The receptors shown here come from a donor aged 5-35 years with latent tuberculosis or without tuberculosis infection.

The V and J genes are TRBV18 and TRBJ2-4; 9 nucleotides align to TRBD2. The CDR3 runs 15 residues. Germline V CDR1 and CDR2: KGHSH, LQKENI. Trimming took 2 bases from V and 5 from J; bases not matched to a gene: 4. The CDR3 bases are TGTGCCAGCTCACCAGGTCTAGCGGGACAAAACATTCAGTACTTC. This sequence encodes CASSPGLAGQNIQYF.

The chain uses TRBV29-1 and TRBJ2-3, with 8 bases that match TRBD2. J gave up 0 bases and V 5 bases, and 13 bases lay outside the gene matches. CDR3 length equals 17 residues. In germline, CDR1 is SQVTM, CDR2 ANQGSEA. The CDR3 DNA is TGCAGCGTTACCCTCTTAGCTCGGGGGGGTAGCACAGATACGCAGTATTTT. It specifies CSVTLLARGGSTDTQYF.

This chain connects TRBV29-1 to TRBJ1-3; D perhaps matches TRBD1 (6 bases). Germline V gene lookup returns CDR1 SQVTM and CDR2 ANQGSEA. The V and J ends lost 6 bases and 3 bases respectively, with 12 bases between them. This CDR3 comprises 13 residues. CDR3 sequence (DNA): TGCAGCGTCAACACAGGGTTTGGAAACACCATATATTTT. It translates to CSVNTGFGNTIYF. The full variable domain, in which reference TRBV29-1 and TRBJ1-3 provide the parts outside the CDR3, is SAVISQKPSRDICQRGTSLTIQCQVDSQVTMMFWYRQQPGQSLTLIATANQGSEATYESGFVIDKFPISRPNLTFSTLTVSNMSPEDSSIYLCSVNTGFGNTIYFGEGSWLTVV.

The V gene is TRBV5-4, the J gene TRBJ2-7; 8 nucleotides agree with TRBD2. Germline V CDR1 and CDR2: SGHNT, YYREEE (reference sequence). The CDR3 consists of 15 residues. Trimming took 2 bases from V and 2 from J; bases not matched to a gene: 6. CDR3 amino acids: CASSLAGATPYEQYF. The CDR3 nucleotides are TGTGCCAGCAGCTTAGCGGGGGCTACCCCCTACGAGCAGTACTTC.

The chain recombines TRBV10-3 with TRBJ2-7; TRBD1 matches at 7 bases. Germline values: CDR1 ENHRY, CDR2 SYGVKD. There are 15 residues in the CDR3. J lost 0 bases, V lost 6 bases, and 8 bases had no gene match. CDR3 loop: CAIRSTGDPSYEQYF. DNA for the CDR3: TGTGCCATCAGATCTACAGGGGATCCCTCCTACGAGCAGTACTTC.

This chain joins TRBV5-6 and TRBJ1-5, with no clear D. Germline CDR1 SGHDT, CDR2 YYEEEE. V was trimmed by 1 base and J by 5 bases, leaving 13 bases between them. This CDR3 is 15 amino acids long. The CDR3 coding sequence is TGTGCCAGCAGCTTGAGTCTGGAGGTCCATCAGCCCCAGCATTTT. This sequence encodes CASSLSLEVHQPQHF.

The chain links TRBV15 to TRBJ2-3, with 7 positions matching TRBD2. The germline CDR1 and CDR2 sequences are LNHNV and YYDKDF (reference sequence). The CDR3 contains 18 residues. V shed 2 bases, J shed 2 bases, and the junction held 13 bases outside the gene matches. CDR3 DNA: TGTGCCACCAGCAGACGTACCGGGCTAGCGGACATCACAGATACGCAGTATTTT. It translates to CATSRRTGLADITDTQYF.

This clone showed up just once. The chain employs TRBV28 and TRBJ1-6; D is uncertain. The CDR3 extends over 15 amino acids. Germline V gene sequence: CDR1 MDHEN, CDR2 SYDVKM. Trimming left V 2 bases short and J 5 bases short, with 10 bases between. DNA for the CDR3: TGTGCCAGCAGTTTAGGGCCCCAGGATAATTCACCCCTCCACTTT. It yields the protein CASSLGPQDNSPLHF.

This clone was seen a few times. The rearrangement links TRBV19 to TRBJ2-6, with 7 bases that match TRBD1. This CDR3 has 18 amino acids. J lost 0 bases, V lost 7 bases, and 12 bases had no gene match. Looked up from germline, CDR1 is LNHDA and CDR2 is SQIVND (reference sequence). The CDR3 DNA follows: TGTGCCAGTAAAGCCCTTTGGGACAGAGCCTCTGGGGCCAACGTCCTGACTTTC. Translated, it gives CASKALWDRASGANVLTF.

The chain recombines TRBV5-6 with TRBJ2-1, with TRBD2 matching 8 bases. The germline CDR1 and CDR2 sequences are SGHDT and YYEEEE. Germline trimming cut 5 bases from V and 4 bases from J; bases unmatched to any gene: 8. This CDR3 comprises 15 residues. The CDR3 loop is CASSQAGAGYNEQFF. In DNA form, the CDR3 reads TGTGCCAGCAGTCAAGCGGGGGCCGGGTACAATGAGCAGTTCTTC.

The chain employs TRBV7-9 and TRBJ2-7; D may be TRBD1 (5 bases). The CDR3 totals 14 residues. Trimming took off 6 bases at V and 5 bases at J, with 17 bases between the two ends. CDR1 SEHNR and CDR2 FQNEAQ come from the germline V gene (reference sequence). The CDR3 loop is CASSSGRTFHEQYF. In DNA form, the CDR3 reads TGTGCCAGCAGTTCAGGGCGCACGTTCCACGAGCAGTACTTC.

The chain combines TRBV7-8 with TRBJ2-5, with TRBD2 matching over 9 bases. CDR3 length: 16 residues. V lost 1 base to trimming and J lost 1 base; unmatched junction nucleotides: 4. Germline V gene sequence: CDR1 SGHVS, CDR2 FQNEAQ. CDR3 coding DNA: TGTGCCAGCAGCTTAGGACTAGCGGACTTCCAAGAGACCCAGTACTTC. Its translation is CASSLGLADFQETQYF.

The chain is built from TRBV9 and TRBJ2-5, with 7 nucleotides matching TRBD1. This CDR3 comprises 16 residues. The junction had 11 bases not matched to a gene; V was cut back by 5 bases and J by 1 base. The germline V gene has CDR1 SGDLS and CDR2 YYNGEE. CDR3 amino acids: CASSQSGTASQETQYF. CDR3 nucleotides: TGTGCCAGCAGTCAATCCGGGACAGCCAGCCAAGAGACCCAGTACTTC. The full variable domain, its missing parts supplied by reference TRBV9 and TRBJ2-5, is DSGVTQTPKHLITATGQRVTLRCSPRSGDLSVYWYQQSLDQGLQFLIQYYNGEERAKGNILERFSAQQFPDLHSELNLSSLELGDSALYFCASSQSGTASQETQYFGPGTRLLVL.

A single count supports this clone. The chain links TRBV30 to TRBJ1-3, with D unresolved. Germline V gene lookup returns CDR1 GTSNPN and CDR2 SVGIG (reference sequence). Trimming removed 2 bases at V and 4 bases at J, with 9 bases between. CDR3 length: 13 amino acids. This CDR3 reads CAWSRGWGNTIYF. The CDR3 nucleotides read TGTGCCTGGAGTCGGGGTTGGGGAAACACCATATATTTT.

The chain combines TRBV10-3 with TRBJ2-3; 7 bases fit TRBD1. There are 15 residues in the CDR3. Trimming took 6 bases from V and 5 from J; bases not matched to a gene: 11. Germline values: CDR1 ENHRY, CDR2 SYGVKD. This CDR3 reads CAISPTGRAIDTQYF. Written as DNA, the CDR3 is TGTGCCATCAGCCCGACAGGGCGGGCCATAGATACGCAGTATTTT.

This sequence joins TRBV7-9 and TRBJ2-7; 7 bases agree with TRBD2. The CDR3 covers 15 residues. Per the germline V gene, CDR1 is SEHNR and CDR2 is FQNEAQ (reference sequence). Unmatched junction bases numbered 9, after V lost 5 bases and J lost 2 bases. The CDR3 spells CASSPPRLAPYEQYF. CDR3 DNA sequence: TGTGCCAGCAGCCCCCCCCGACTAGCCCCCTACGAGCAGTACTTC.

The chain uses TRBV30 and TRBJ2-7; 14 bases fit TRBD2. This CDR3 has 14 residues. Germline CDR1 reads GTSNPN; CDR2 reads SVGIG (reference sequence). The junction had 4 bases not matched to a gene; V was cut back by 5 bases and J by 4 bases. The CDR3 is CAWGTSGSMYEQYF. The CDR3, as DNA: TGTGCCTGGGGGACTAGCGGGAGTATGTACGAGCAGTACTTC.

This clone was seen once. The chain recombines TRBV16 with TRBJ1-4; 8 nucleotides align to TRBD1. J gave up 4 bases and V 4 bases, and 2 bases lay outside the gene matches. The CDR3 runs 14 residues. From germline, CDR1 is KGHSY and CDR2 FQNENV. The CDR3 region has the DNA TGTGCCAGCAGCCCGGACAGGGATAATGAAAAACTGTTTTTT. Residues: CASSPDRDNEKLFF.

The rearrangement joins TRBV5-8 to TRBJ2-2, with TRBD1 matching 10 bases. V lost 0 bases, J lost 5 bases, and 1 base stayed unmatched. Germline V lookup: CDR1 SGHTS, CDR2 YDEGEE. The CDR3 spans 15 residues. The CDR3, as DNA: TGTGCCAGCAGCTTGGAGGGACAGGGGACCGGGGAGCTGTTTTTT. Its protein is CASSLEGQGTGELFF.

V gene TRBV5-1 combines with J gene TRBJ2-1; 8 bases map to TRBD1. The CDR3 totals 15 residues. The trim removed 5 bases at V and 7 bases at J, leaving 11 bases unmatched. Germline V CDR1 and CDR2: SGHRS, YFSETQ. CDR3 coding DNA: TGCGCCAGCAGATACGGACAGGGCAAGTGGAATGAGCAGTTCTTC. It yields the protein CASRYGQGKWNEQFF. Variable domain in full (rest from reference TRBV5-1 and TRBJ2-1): KAGVTQTPRYLIKTRGQQVTLSCSPISGHRSVSWYQQTPGQGLQFLFEYFSETQRNKGNFPGRFSGRQFSNSRSEMNVSTLELGDSALYLCASRYGQGKWNEQFFGPGTRLTVL.

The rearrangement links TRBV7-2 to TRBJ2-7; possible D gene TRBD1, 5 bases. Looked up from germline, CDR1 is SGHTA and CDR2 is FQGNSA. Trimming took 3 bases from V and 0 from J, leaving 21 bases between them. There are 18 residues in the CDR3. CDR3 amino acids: CASSFPLSGASRSYEQYF. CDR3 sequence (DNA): TGTGCCAGCAGCTTCCCCCTCTCTGGGGCTTCCCGCTCCTACGAGCAGTACTTC.

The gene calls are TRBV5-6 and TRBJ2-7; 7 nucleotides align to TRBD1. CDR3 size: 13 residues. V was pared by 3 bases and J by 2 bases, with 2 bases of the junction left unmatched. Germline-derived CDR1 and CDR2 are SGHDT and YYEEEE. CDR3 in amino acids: CASSWGQPYEQYF. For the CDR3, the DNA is TGTGCCAGCAGCTGGGGACAGCCCTACGAGCAGTACTTC.

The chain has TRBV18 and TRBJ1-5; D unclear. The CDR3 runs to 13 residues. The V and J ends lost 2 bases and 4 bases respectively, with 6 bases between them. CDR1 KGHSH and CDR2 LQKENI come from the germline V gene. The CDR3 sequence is CASSPSRNQPQHF. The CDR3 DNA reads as TGTGCCAGCTCACCATCCAGGAATCAGCCCCAGCATTTT.

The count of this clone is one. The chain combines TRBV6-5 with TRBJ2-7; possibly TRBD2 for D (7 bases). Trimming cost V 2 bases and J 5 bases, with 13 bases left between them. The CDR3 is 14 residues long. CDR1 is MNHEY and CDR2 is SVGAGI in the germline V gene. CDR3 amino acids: CASSYVAGAHEQYF. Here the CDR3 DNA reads TGTGCCAGCAGTTACGTGGCGGGGGCCCACGAGCAGTACTTC.

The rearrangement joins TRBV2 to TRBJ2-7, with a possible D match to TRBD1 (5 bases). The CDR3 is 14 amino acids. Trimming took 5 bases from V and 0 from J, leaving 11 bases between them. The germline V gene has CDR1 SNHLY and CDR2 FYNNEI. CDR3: CASSPLTGSYEQYF. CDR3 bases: TGTGCCAGCAGTCCCCTCACAGGCTCCTACGAGCAGTACTTC.

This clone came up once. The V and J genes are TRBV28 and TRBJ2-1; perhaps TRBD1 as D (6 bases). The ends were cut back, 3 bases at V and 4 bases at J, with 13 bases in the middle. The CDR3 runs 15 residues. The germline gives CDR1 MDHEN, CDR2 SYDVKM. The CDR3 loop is CASSFFRDKYNEQFF. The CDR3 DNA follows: TGTGCCAGCAGTTTTTTCCGGGACAAATACAATGAGCAGTTCTTC. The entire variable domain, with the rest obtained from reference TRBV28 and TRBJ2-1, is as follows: DVKVTQSSRYLVKRTGEKVFLECVQDMDHENMFWYRQDPGLGLRLIYFSYDVKMKEKGDIPEGYSVSREKKERFSLILESASTNQTSMYLCASSFFRDKYNEQFFGPGTRLTVL.

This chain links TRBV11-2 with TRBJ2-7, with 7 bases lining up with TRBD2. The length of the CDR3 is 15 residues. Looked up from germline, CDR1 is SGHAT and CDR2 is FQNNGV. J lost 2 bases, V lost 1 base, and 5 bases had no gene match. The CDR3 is CASSLGLAAPYEQYF. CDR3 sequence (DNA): TGTGCCAGCAGCTTAGGCCTAGCGGCTCCCTACGAGCAGTACTTC.